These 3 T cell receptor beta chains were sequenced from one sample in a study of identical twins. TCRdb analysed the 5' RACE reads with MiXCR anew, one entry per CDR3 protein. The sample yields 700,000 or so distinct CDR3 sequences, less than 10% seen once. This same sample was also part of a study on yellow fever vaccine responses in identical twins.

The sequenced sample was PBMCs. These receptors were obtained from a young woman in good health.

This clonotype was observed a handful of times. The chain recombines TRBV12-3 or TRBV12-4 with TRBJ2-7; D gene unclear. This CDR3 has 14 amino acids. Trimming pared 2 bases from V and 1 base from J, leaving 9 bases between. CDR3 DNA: TGTGCCAGCAGTTTACGGTTTTCATCCTACGAGCAGTACTTC. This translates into CASSLRFSSYEQYF.

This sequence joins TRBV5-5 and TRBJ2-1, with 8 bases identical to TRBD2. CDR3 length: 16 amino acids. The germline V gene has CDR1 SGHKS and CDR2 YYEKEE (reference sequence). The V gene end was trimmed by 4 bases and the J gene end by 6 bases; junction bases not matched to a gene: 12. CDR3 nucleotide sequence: TGTGCCAGCAGCACCCCGGGAGGGGTGGGGGCCAATGAGCAGTTCTTC. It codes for CASSTPGGVGANEQFF.

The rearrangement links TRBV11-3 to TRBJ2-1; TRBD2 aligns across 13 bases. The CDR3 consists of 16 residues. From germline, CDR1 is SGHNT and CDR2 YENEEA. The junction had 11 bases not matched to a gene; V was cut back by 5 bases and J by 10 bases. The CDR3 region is CASSPTWTSGSGEQFF. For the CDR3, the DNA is TGTGCCAGCAGCCCCACGTGGACTAGCGGGAGTGGGGAGCAGTTCTTC.